Listed below are T cell receptor beta chains from one sample, sequenced in a study of T cells in Graves' hyperthyroidism and ophthalmopathy. Each CDR3 protein is one row after TCRdb ran MiXCR on the multiplex PCR reads. The table lists about 320,000 distinct CDR3 sequences, 16% of them singletons. What was sequenced was blood. The receptors were sampled from a man aged 25 to 40 with Graves' hyperthyroidism. Both conserved end residues are part of each CDR3. A D gene is named only where the DNA matches it firmly. Only part of the rows carry a size: once, few, many, or a class if the clone is expanded.

j_call,clone_size,d_call,v_call,cdr3_aa,cdr3_nt
TRBJ1-4,many,TRBD1,TRBV6-1,CASSEDRGHEKLFF,TGTGCCAGCAGTGAGGACAGGGGCCATGAAAAACTGTTTTTT
TRBJ2-7,many,-,TRBV5-1,CASSLDGLGYEQYF,TGCGCCAGCAGCTTGGACGGTCTAGGGTACGAGCAGTACTTC
TRBJ1-2,-,-,TRBV12-3/TRBV12-4,CASAETYGYTF,TGTGCCAGTGCAGAGACGTATGGCTACACCTTC
TRBJ1-5,-,-,TRBV4-2,CASTLEGTGGNQPQHF,TGTGCCAGCACACTGGAGGGGACCGGAGGCAATCAGCCCCAGCATTTT
TRBJ2-2,-,TRBD2,TRBV7-2,CASSLQGLWSGELFF,TGTGCCAGCAGCCTCCAGGGACTATGGTCCGGGGAGCTGTTTTTT
TRBJ2-5,many,-,TRBV30,CAWGGSQETQYF,TGTGCCTGGGGGGGGTCCCAAGAGACCCAGTACTTC
TRBJ2-7,-,TRBD1,TRBV6-1,CASSITDRDEQYF,TGTGCCAGCAGTATTACGGACAGGGACGAGCAGTACTTC
TRBJ1-6,many,-,TRBV7-2,CASSRADGGSPLHF,TGTGCCAGCAGCCGCGCCGATGGTGGTTCACCCCTCCACTTT
TRBJ2-1,few,TRBD1,TRBV19,CASSSPSGQAEPAQFF,TGTGCCAGTAGTTCCCCCTCCGGACAGGCCGAACCTGCGCAGTTCTTC
TRBJ1-1,many,-,TRBV6-1,CATQKSGSTLMNTEAFF,TGTGCCACCCAAAAATCTGGATCTACCCTCATGAACACTGAAGCTTTCTTT